This T cell receptor beta chain was captured in a study of response to subunit inactivated influenza vaccine. Study-level findings and limits: The authors put forward the suggestion that each seasonal influenza vaccination may bring in only a limited number of new T cells.

TCRdb redid the calling of the RT-PCR reads with MiXCR, one entry per CDR3 protein. The sample has 150,000 to 200,000 distinct CDR3 sequences, around 8.8% seen once. This clonotype turned up a few times. Its antigen is as yet unknown. Trimming took off 0 bases at V and 8 bases at J, with 14 bases between the two ends. The germline V gene encodes CDR1 KGHSH and CDR2 LQKENI. This CDR3 contains 15 residues. The chain couples TRBV18 to TRBJ2-1; maybe TRBD1 (6 bases). The sequence was obtained from a man between 50 and 59 years old who received an inactivated influenza vaccine. The sample was non-naive T cells sorted from PBMCs, taken on the day of vaccination. The CDR3 region has the DNA TGTGCCAGCTCACCACCGAGGAGTGGGGGCGATGAGCAGTTCTTC. This sequence encodes CASSPPRSGGDEQFF.